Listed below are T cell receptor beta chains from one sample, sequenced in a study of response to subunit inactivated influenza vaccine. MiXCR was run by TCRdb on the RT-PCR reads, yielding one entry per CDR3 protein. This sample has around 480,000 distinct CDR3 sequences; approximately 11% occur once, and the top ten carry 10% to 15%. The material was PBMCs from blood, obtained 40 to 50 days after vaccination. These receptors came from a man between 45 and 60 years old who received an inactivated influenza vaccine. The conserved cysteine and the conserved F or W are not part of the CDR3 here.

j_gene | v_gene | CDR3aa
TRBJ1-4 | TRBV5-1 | ASRMGRGEKLF
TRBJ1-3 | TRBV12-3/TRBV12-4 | ASRPGQGGNTIY
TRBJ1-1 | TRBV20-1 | SAKTGENTEAF
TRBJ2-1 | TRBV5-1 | ASRPTREHEQF
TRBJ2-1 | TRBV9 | ASSGEGVSYNEQF
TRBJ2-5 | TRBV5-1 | ASSPQGEETQY
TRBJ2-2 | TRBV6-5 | ASSYDPAAGGSGELF
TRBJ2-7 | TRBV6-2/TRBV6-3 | ASSYHPRTSGGHYEQY
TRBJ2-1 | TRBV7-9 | ASSYGLGSYNEQF
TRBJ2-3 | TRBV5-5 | ASSLGPRDTDTQY
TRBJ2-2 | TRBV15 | ATSRDGRTNTGELF
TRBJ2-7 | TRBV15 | ATSRVTTSGVEQY
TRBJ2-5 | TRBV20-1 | SIGDRNFIETQY
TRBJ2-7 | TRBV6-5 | ASSYLDRQY
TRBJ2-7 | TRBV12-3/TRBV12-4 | ASSRLGGSYEQY
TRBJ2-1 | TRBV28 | ASSTLAGDFYNEQF
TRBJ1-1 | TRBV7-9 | ASSLAGEMNTEAF
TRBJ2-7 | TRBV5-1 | ASRQGTGNGQY
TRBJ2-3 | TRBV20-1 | SASGSSSTDTQY
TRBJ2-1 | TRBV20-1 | SARYGTSYNEQF
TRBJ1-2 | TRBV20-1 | SARDGGGINYGYT
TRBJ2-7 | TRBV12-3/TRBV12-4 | ASSSRLVPYEQY
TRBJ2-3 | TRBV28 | ASRSTSGGRPQY
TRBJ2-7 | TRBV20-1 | SARGPPGQSSYEQY
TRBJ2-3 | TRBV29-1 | SVTRGTSTDTQY
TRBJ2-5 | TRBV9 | ASSVAPTGNQETQY
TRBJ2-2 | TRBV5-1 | ASTQTSGRNTGELF
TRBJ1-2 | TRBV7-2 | ASSFADRYYGYT
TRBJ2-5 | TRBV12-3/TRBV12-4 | ASSPGLAGGETQY
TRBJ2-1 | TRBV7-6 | ASSPDPARANEQF
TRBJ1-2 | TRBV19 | ASSMLTRTAPASYGYT
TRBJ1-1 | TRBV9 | ASSSDTEAF
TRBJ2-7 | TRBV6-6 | ASSYGSGEAT
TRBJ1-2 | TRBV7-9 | ASSLDYGYT
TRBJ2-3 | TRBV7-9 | ASSLIGQGGTDTQY
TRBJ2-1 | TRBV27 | ASSRGGQGDEQF
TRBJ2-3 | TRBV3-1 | ASSQATSLADTQY
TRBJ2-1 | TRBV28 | ASTPSPGSNNEQF
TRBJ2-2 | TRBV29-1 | SVLRETGELF
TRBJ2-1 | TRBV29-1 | SVSGRMSNEQF
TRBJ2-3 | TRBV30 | AWTGTSPSTDTQY
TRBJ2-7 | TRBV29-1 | SVEDSYEQY
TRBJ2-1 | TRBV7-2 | ASSRTGTGYNEQF
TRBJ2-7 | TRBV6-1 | ASSPVPGYEQY
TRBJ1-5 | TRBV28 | ASSPTGGGNQPQH
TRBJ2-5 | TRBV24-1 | ATSGGGEFQETQY
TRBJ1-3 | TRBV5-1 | ASSLADRTGNTIY
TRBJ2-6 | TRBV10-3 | AASGANVLT
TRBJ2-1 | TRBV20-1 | SASPLDSSAYNEQF
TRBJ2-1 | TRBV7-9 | ASSSRGPGSYNEQF
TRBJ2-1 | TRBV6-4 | ASSPGTSGSVVLYNEQF
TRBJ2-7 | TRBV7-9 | ASSTGTGLLEQY
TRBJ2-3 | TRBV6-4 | ASSRTGTTDTQY
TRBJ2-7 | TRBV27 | ASRPGQAVYEQY
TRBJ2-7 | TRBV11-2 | ASSLDGHSYEQY
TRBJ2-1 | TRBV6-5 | ASSYYGGRAMDEQF